This TCR beta chain emerged from a study of cytomegalovirus exposure and HLA in healthy donors. General study findings and limits: Later analysis suggested links between common viral pathogens and several top significant clusters.

Note on this clone: Its antigen is unidentified.

The germline gives CDR1 SQVTM, CDR2 ANQGSEA. The J segment lost 4 bases and the V segment lost 4 bases, leaving 4 bases of the junction unmatched. This CDR3 contains 13 residues. A multiplex PCR was run with 60 Vbeta primers and 13 Jbeta primers. In the authors' methods: Unique TCR beta chains totaled some 81 million in a later count, with approximately 10 million of them shared. Generated by immunoSEQ multiplex PCR, the TCRdb table keeps only in-frame clones and is missing some. V and J calls and clone size are copied from that table; D and trimming were computed from the DNA. In the table there are 100,000 or so clones, over 60% of which are singletons.

Sequencing was performed on PBMCs. The clonotype was recovered from a female donor in good health and CMV-seropositive. The chain carries TRBV29-1 and TRBJ1-3; 7 nucleotides match TRBD1. In DNA, the CDR3 is TGCAGCGTTGGACAGGGCAACGGAAACACCATATATTTT. It translates to CSVGQGNGNTIYF.